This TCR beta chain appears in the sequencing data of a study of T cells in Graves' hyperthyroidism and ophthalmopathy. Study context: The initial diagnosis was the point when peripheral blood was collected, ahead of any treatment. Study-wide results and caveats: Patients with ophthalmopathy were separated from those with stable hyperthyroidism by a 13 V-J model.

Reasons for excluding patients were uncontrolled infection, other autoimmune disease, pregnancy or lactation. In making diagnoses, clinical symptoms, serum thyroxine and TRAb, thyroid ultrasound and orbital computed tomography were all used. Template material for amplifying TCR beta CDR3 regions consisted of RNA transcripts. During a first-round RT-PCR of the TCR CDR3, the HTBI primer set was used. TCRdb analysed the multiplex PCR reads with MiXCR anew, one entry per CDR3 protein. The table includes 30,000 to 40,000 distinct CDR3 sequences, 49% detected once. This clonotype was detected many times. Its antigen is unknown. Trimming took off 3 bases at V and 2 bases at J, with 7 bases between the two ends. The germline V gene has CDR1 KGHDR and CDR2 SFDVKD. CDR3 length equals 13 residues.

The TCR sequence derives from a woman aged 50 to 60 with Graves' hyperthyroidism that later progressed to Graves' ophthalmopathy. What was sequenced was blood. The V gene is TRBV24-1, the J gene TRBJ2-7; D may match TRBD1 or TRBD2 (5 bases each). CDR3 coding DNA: TGTGCCACCAGTGATGGGGGAACCTACGAGCAGTACTTC. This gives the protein CATSDGGTYEQYF.